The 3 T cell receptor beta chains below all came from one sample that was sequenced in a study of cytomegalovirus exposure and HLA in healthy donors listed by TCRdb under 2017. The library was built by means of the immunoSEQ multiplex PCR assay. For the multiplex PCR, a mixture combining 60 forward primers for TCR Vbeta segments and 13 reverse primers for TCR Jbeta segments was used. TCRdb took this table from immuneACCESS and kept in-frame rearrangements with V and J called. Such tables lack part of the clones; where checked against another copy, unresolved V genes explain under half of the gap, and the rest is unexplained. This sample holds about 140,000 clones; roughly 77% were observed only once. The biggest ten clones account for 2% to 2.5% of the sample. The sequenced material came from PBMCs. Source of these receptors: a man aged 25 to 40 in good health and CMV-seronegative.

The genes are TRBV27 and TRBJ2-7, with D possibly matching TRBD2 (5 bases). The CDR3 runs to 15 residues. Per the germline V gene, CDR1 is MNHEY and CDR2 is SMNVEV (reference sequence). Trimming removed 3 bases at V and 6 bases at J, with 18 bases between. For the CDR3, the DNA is TGTGCCAGCAGTTTTGTGGGGAGTCGTAGTGGCGAGCAGTACTTC. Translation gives CASSFVGSRSGEQYF.

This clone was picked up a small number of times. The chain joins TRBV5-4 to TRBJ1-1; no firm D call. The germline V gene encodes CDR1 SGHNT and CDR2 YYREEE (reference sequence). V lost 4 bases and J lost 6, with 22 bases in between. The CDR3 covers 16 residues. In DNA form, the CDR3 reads TGTGCCAGCAGCCCGCAAGGTGGCAGTGGGCTCGCTGAAGCTTTCTTT. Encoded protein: CASSPQGGSGLAEAFF.

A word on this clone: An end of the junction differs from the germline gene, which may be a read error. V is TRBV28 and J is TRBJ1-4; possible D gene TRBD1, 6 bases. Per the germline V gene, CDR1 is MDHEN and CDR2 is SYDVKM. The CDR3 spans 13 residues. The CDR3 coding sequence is TGTGCCAGCACCAGGGGATCTAAGGAAAAACTGTTTTTT. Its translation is CASTRGSKEKLFF.